The 15 T cell receptor beta chains below were found in one sample sequenced in a study of prognosis after radiotherapy for stage I lung cancer (dated by TCRdb to the early 2020s). Instrument on record: Illumina HiSeq 3000. The TCR beta CDR3 region was amplified from genomic DNA by two rounds of multiplex PCR. The first PCR round used primers specific to each TRBV and TRBJ gene, with sequences filed in Chinese patent CN105087789A. TCRdb's own reprocessing of the public reads used fastp at Q25 and MiXCR and kept productive beta chains. Identical CDR3 proteins give one entry, which carries the most common genes and DNA. Counted in this sample were around 18,000 distinct CDR3 sequences; approximately 30% of them appeared once. The ten most abundant clones make up approximately 31% of the sample. This specimen was PBMCs, taken before or after stereotactic body radiation therapy (not recorded which). All receptors come from a donor aged 50 or older with non-small cell lung cancer.

This clonotype came up many times. The chain is built from TRBV10-3 and TRBJ2-1, with 7 nucleotides matching TRBD2. This CDR3 is 14 amino acids long. Germline loops: CDR1 ENHRY, CDR2 SYGVKD. Unmatched junction bases numbered 2, after V lost 2 bases and J lost 4 bases. CDR3 residues: CAISEGLDYNEQFF. CDR3 DNA: TGTGCCATCAGTGAGGGACTAGATTACAATGAGCAGTTCTTC.

This clonotype was observed many times. The chain joins TRBV13 to TRBJ2-7, with D maybe TRBD1 (7 bases). The germline V gene encodes CDR1 PRHDT and CDR2 FYEKMQ (reference sequence). The germline V and J ends were trimmed by 3 bases and 5 bases, with 17 bases remaining between them. The CDR3 totals 15 residues. The CDR3 DNA sequence: TGTGCCAGCAGCTTCGGGGGCAGGGGGGTGGACGAGCAGTACTTC. Protein product: CASSFGGRGVDEQYF.

About this clonotype: A far larger clone is one base from this, pointing to a likely read error. This chain links TRBV7-9 with TRBJ2-3; D may be TRBD1 or TRBD2 (6 bases each). The CDR3 contains 16 residues. V was cut by 4 bases and J by 4 bases, with 18 bases left in between. Germline V CDR1 and CDR2: SEHNR, FQNEAQ (reference sequence). CDR3 DNA sequence: TGTGCCAGCAGCTCACTCCCGGGGGCTAGCGCAGATACGCAGTATTTT. This encodes CASSSLPGASADTQYF.

This clonotype was counted many times. For the CDR3, the DNA is TGTGCCAGCAGCCAAGATCCCGATGGGCGGGAGGGCACAGATACGCAGTATTTT. Amino acids: CASSQDPDGREGTDTQYF. This chain connects TRBV3-1 to TRBJ2-3, with 8 bases identical to TRBD2. The CDR3 covers 18 residues. With V trimmed by 0 bases and J by 1 base, 9 bases remained unmatched. Germline assignment: CDR1 LGHDT and CDR2 YNNKEL (reference sequence).

This clonotype has a count of ten or more. The J gene is TRBJ1-1, the V gene TRBV28; TRBD1 matches 7 bases. There are 16 residues in the CDR3. J was trimmed by 4 bases and V by 0 bases; bases with no gene match: 8. CDR1 is MDHEN and CDR2 is SYDVKM in the germline V gene. CDR3 protein: CASSLWTGTKGTEAFF. The CDR3 coding sequence is TGTGCCAGCAGTTTATGGACAGGGACTAAGGGCACTGAAGCTTTCTTT.

The rearrangement joins TRBV6-2 or TRBV6-3 to TRBJ2-1, with TRBD2 identical over 10 bases. Germline V lookup: CDR1 MNHEY, CDR2 SVGEGT. J gave up 2 bases and V 8 bases, and 6 bases lay outside the gene matches. CDR3 length: 15 residues. The CDR3 DNA is TGTGCCAGCCGAACTAGCGGGACCCCCTACAATGAGCAGTTCTTC. It is translated as CASRTSGTPYNEQFF.

This clonotype was observed many times. The chain links TRBV3-1 to TRBJ2-7; 7 bases align to TRBD1. The J segment lost 4 bases and the V segment lost 4 bases, leaving 13 bases of the junction unmatched. The CDR3 is 16 residues long. Germline CDR1 LGHDT, CDR2 YNNKEL (reference sequence). Written as DNA, the CDR3 is TGTGCCAGCAGCCGGGGCCCGACAGGGCAAAGGTACGAGCAGTACTTC. The encoded protein is CASSRGPTGQRYEQYF.

This clonotype is medium-sized in the sample. The chain links TRBV5-1 to TRBJ2-3, with D possibly matching TRBD1 (6 bases). The V end lost 2 bases, the J end lost 4 bases, and 8 bases lay between the germline ends. The germline V gene encodes CDR1 SGHRS and CDR2 YFSETQ. The CDR3 runs to 13 residues. The CDR3 DNA reads TGCGCCAGCAGCTTCCAGGGGCCAGATACGCAGTATTTT. Encoded protein: CASSFQGPDTQYF.

This clonotype was found many times. The chain uses TRBV9 and TRBJ1-1; TRBD1 is a possible D gene (5 bases). This CDR3 is built from 16 residues. Germline loops: CDR1 SGDLS, CDR2 YYNGEE. Trimming cost V 1 base and J 1 base, with 14 bases left between them. The CDR3 DNA sequence: TGTGCCAGCAGCGTATCCAAAAAACAGGCGAACACTGAAGCTTTCTTT. Translated: CASSVSKKQANTEAFF.

This clonotype has ten or more counts. This sequence joins TRBV24-1 and TRBJ1-1, with D tentatively TRBD1 (5 bases). This CDR3 region has 15 residues. V shed 4 bases and J shed 1 base, with 12 bases lying between them. Germline CDR1 is KGHDR and CDR2 is SFDVKD. CDR3 amino acids: CATSESGGANTEAFF. The CDR3 DNA follows: TGTGCCACCAGTGAGTCGGGGGGAGCGAACACTGAAGCTTTCTTT.

In regard to this clonotype: This likely came from a read error, as a far larger clone is one base away. V gene TRBV6-4 combines with J gene TRBJ2-1; possible D gene TRBD1, 5 bases. V lost 6 bases and J lost 6, with 6 bases in between. The CDR3 is made up of 11 amino acids. Looked up from germline, CDR1 is MRHNA and CDR2 is SNTAGT. The CDR3 loop is CASRDSNEQFF. The CDR3 nucleotides are TGTGCCAGCAGAGACAGCAATGAGCAGTTCTTC.

This clonotype was counted many times. This chain uses TRBV29-1 with TRBJ2-5, with D possibly called TRBD1 or TRBD2 (5 bases each). V was trimmed by 4 bases and J by 4 bases, leaving 13 bases between them. The CDR3 length is 13 residues. Germline V lookup: CDR1 SQVTM, CDR2 ANQGSEA. CDR3 loop: CSVGRLRGETQYF. The DNA for the CDR3 is TGCAGCGTTGGGAGGTTGAGGGGAGAGACCCAGTACTTC.

Ten or more counts support this clonotype. The V and J genes are TRBV5-5 and TRBJ2-3; D remains ambiguous. Looked up from germline, CDR1 is SGHKS and CDR2 is YYEKEE (reference sequence). Trimming cost V 3 bases and J 1 base, with 12 bases left between them. The CDR3 runs to 15 residues. In DNA, the CDR3 is TGTGCCAGCAGCTGGACCACTGAAGGCACAGATACGCAGTATTTT. Translated, it gives CASSWTTEGTDTQYF.

Concerning this clonotype itself: Since a far larger clone is one base different, this is likely a read error. The chain has TRBV6-4 and TRBJ1-6; the D gene is possibly TRBD1 (5 bases). V shed 6 bases and J shed 11 bases, with 17 bases lying between them. Germline-derived CDR1 and CDR2 are MRHNA and SNTAGT. The CDR3 is made up of 14 amino acids. This chain's CDR3 is CASRPLTGDAPLHF. In DNA form, the CDR3 reads TGTGCCAGCAGGCCCCTCACAGGAGATGCACCCCTCCACTTT.

This clonotype was observed at least ten times. The CDR3 protein is CASSPGLVRETQYF. The DNA for the CDR3 is TGTGCCAGCAGTCCGGGACTAGTTCGCGAGACCCAGTACTTC. The rearrangement links TRBV6-1 to TRBJ2-5; 8 bases match TRBD2. Germline CDR1 is MNHNS and CDR2 is SASEGT. V was pared by 5 bases and J by 5 bases, with 7 bases of the junction left unmatched. The CDR3 has 14 amino acids.